There are many counts of the clone carrying this T cell receptor beta chain. TCRdb re-called the RT-PCR reads through MiXCR, storing one row per CDR3 protein. The sample yields 550,000 to 750,000 distinct CDR3 sequences, 11% to 15% seen once. Per germline, CDR1 DFQATT and CDR2 SNEGSKA (reference sequence). The CDR3 totals 11 residues. Between the trimmed V and J ends, which lost 6 bases and 4 bases, there was a span of 9 bases. Material for sequencing was memory CD4+ T cells from blood. The clonotype originates from a female donor in good health, serving as a healthy control. The chain carries TRBV20-1 and TRBJ1-2; D is uncertain. CDR3 nucleotide sequence: TGCAGTGCCCAAGTTCCCTATGGCTACACCTTC. This gives the protein CSAQVPYGYTF.